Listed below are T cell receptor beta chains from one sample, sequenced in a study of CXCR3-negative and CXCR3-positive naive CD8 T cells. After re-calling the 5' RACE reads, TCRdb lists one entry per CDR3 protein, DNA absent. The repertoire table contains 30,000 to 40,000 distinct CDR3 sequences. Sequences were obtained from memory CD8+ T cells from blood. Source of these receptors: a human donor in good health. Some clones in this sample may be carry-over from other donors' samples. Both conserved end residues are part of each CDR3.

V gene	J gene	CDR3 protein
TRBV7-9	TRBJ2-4	CASSLVGEAKNIQYF
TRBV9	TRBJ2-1	CASSAEGGLFNEQFF
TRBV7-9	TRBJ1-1	CASSLAPGGRTEAFF
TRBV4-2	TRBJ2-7	CASSQGVDEQYF
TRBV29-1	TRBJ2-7	CSVEDQQGQGGYEQYF
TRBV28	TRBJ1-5	CASSILSRDNQPQHF
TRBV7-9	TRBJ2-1	CASSLVATAGVGYNEQFF
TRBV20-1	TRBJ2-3	CSAPSVSTDTQYF
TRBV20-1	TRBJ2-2	CSLLWGTGELFF
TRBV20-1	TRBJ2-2	CSARDPGLGGEAGEQFF
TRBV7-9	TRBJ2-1	CASSLGGRYNEQFF
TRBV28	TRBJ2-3	CASSTTGTNTDTQYF
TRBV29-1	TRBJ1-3	CSVEGVSGNTIYF
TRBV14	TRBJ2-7	CASSQDVDGGYEQYF
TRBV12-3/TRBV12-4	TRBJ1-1	CASSLVGNTEAFF
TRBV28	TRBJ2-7	CASRGVGSPDEQYF
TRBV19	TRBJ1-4	CASSTEGTNEKLFF
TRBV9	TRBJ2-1	CASSETGLNEQFF
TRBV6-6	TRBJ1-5	CASSLFGTGSDQPQHF
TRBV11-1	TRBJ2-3	CASSLTQGGVTDTQYF
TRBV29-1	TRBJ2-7	CSVEDLGSYEQYF
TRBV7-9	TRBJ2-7	CASRGDFYEQYF
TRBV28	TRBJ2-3	CASSFSLGQRTDTQYF
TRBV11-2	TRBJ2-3	CASSLGHADTQYF
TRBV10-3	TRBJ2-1	CATGQGIFNEQFF
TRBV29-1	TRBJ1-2	CSARSLTLGGYGYTF
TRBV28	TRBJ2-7	CASSFPTPGDYEQYF
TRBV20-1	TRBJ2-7	CSASRQLVYEQYF
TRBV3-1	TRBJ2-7	CASSLREGYEQYF
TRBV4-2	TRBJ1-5	CASSHMGQFNQPQHF
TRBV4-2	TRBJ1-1	CASSPTGLGATEAFF
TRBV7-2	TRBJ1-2	CASSLEANGYTF
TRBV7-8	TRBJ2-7	CASSLGAGDEQYF
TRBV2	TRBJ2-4	CASKDRVAKNIQYF
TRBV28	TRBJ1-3	CATTREINAVSGNTIYF
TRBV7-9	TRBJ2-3	CASSPQPGRGTDTQYF
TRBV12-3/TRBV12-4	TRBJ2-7	CASSPMVTASYEQYF
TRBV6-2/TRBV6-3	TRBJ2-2	CASSKTGGDTGELFF
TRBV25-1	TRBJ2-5	CASSDPDPSRTQYF
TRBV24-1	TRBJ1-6	CATSDRGQHSSPLHF
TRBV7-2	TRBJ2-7	CASSFTPGLAGYEQYF
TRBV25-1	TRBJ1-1	CASSEWGTVNTEAFF
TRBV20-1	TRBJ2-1	CSASDGGGYNEQFF
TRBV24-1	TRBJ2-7	CATSGAPGQGPSYEQYF
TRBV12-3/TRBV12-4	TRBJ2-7	CASSLNRRTSGFYEQYF
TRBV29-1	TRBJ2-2	CSVRGQGRDTGELFF
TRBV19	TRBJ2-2	CASKTSGGRSTGELFF
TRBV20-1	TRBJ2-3	CSARVIEGLAGITDTQYF
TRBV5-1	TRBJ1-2	CASSGDRVYTF
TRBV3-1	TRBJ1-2	CASSQVTEINYGYTF
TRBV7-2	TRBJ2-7	CASSLAYGTPMEQYF
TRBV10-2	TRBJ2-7	CASSTGPHEQYF
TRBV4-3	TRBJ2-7	CASSQDSQGSYEQYF
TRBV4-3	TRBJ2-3	CASSPSGGADTQYF
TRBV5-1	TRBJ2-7	CASTLGRHRGSYEQYF
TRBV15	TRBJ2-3	CATSPRQGGNTDTQYF
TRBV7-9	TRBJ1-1	CASSSSSGSNTEAFF